These T cell receptor beta chains were read from a single sample in a study of cytomegalovirus exposure and HLA in healthy donors. Using immunoSEQ multiplex PCR, the repertoire was profiled, and TCRdb retains in-frame clones only, with some absent. Of over 150,000 clones in the sample, less than 85% were seen once. The material sequenced was PBMCs. The receptors here all came from a man between 35 and 55 years old in good health and CMV-seronegative. CDR3s include the opening cysteine and the closing phenylalanine or tryptophan. D genes are given only for firm matches. Only part of the rows carry a size: once, few, many, or a class if the clone is expanded.

j_call,v_call,clone_size,d_call,cdr3_nt,cdr3_aa
TRBJ1-2,TRBV5-4,once,NA,TGTGCCAGCCGGGACACGATAAACTATGGCTACACCTTC,CASRDTINYGYTF
TRBJ1-4,TRBV30,NA,TRBD1,TGTGCCTGGAGTGTAAGGCCCACTCCAGGGGGTCGTGAAAAACTGTTTTTT,CAWSVRPTPGGREKLFF
TRBJ2-7,TRBV7-2,NA,NA,TGTGCCAGCAGCCCCAACATTGTCTACGAGCAGTACTTC,CASSPNIVYEQYF
TRBJ2-1,TRBV6-1,NA,NA,TGTGCCAGCACCCCACTGCTTGGGCATGAGCAGTTCTTC,CASTPLLGHEQFF
TRBJ1-2,TRBV5-1,once,NA,TGCGCCAGCAGCCCGGCGGGGGACATCGACTATGGCTACACCTTC,CASSPAGDIDYGYTF
TRBJ2-7,TRBV27,NA,TRBD1,TGTGCCAGCAGTCCTCGGGACAGGGGAGGCGAGCAGTACTTC,CASSPRDRGGEQYF
TRBJ1-5,TRBV28,few,NA,TGTGCCAGCCTAACTCGGGATCAGCCCCAGCATTTT,CASLTRDQPQHF
TRBJ2-5,TRBV15,NA,TRBD1,TGTGCCACCAGCAGAGGAGGGACAGGGGAAGAGACCCAGTACTTC,CATSRGGTGEETQYF
TRBJ2-2,TRBV18,NA,NA,TGTGCCAGCTCACGCGACGGTAGCGCGAACACCGGGGAGCTGTTTTTT,CASSRDGSANTGELFF
TRBJ2-7,TRBV28,NA,TRBD1,TGTGCCAGCAGTCCCACGGGACAGAACTACGAGCAGTACTTC,CASSPTGQNYEQYF
TRBJ1-2,TRBV2,NA,NA,TGTGCCAGCAGGACCGGGACATGGGGCGGCTACACCTTC,CASRTGTWGGYTF
TRBJ1-4,TRBV19,NA,NA,TGTGCCAGTGGACCGGGACTCGCAAAGGAAAAACTGTTTTTT,CASGPGLAKEKLFF
TRBJ2-5,TRBV11-2,NA,NA,TGTGCCAGCAGCTTACGAGAGACCCAGTACTTC,CASSLRETQYF
TRBJ1-2,TRBV10-3,NA,NA,TGTGCCAGCAGTAGGGGGTCCGAGGGCTCTGGCTACACCTTC,CASSRGSEGSGYTF
TRBJ1-2,TRBV29-1,NA,NA,TGCAGCGTTGAAAACCTGAACAGCAACTATGGCTACACCTTC,CSVENLNSNYGYTF
TRBJ2-7,TRBV6-5,NA,TRBD2,TGTGCCAGCAGTGGACTAGCGTACGAGCAGTACTTC,CASSGLAYEQYF
TRBJ1-1,TRBV4-3,few,NA,TGCGCCAGCAGCCAAGAAAAGGAGCTTAACACTGAAGCTTTCTTT,CASSQEKELNTEAFF
TRBJ2-1,TRBV29-1,NA,TRBD2,TGCAGCGTGGAGGGGACTAGCGGGACCCACAATGAGCAGTTCTTC,CSVEGTSGTHNEQFF
TRBJ2-1,TRBV4-1,NA,TRBD1,TGCGCCAGCAGCCACCCCCGGGACAGGGGAGGGGGCAATGAGCAGTTCTTC,CASSHPRDRGGGNEQFF
TRBJ1-1,TRBV6-5,few,NA,TGTGCCAGCAGTTACTCGTTAGGGGATGGGTGGGCTTTCTTT,CASSYSLGDGWAFF
TRBJ1-2,TRBV28,NA,NA,TGTGCCAGCAGTTTGGTCACGACCGGGAACTATGGCTACACCTTC,CASSLVTTGNYGYTF
TRBJ2-7,TRBV25-1,NA,NA,TGTGCCAGCAGTGACGGTGGCCGGGTCTCCTACGAGCAGTACTTC,CASSDGGRVSYEQYF
TRBJ2-2,TRBV7-3,NA,NA,TGTGCCAGCAGCTTAGGGCCCGGGGAGCTGTTTTTT,CASSLGPGELFF
TRBJ1-1,TRBV5-5,once,NA,TGTGCCAGCAGCTTAACAGAGAACACTGAAGCTTTCTTT,CASSLTENTEAFF
TRBJ1-4,TRBV15,NA,NA,TGTGCCACCAGCAGAGGAGGCGAGTTTAATGAAAAACTGTTTTTT,CATSRGGEFNEKLFF
TRBJ2-7,TRBV2,few,TRBD2,TGTGCCAGCAGTCCTAGCGGGGTTGGGGAGCAGTACTTC,CASSPSGVGEQYF